Presented here are 4 T cell receptor beta chains from one specimen sequenced in a study of T-cell reconstitution after alpha-beta-depleted transplantation in children. As it was prepared, the TCRbeta library received unique molecular identifiers. A single record per CDR3 protein comes from TCRdb applying MiXCR to the PCR reads. The profile shows 150,000 to 200,000 distinct CDR3 sequences, about 15% of them singletons. Material: PBMCs from the stem cell graft donor, obtained from the stem cell graft. Source of these receptors: a human donor who donated a stem cell graft to a child with acute lymphoblastic leukemia.

This clonotype was counted at least ten times. The genes are TRBV20-1 and TRBJ2-3; TRBD2 matches at 10 bases. Germline V gene data show CDR1 as DFQATT and CDR2 as SNEGSKA (reference sequence). CDR3 length equals 14 residues. With 4 bases clipped from V and 0 bases from J, the junction kept 1 base outside the gene matches. The CDR3 here is CSATTSGSTDTQYF. The DNA for the CDR3 is TGCAGTGCTACGACTAGCGGGAGCACAGATACGCAGTATTTT.

This clonotype was seen repeatedly, ten times or more. CDR3: CASSSQVSPLSGANVLTF. The CDR3 DNA sequence: TGTGCCAGCAGCTCCCAGGTCTCCCCCCTCTCTGGGGCCAACGTCCTGACTTTC. The V gene is TRBV7-8, the J gene TRBJ2-6, with unresolved D. Germline CDR1 reads SGHVS; CDR2 reads FQNEAQ. The length of the CDR3 is 18 residues. Trimming took 4 bases from V and 0 from J, leaving 16 bases between them. The full variable domain, rest sourced from reference TRBV7-8 and TRBJ2-6, is GAGVSQSPRYKVAKRGQDVALRCDPISGHVSLFWYQQALGQGPEFLTYFQNEAQLDKSGLPSDRFFAERPEGSVSTLKIQRTQQEDSAVYLCASSSQVSPLSGANVLTFGAGSRLTVL.

The rearrangement joins TRBV27 to TRBJ1-1; a weak D match, TRBD1 (6 bases). The germline CDR1 and CDR2 sequences are MNHEY and SMNVEV (reference sequence). V shed 5 bases and J shed 1 base, with 14 bases lying between them. The CDR3 spans 15 residues. The CDR3 is CASSARQDPNTEAFF. CDR3 DNA sequence: TGTGCCAGCAGTGCCAGACAGGACCCGAACACTGAAGCTTTCTTT.

This clonotype was seen repeatedly, ten times or more. The rearrangement joins TRBV19 to TRBJ2-7; D is ambiguous. CDR1 is LNHDA, CDR2 SQIVND, per germline (reference sequence). There are 14 residues in the CDR3. The V and J ends lost 7 bases and 4 bases respectively, with 17 bases between them. The chain's CDR3 is CASKGSVGGYEQYF. DNA for the CDR3: TGTGCCAGTAAAGGGTCGGTCGGCGGTTACGAGCAGTACTTC.